Following are 15 T cell receptor beta chains from one sample sequenced in a study of identical twins. TCRdb processed the 5' RACE reads anew with MiXCR; each CDR3 protein has one entry. The repertoire has just under 650,000 distinct CDR3 sequences, 7.1% of them found once; the top ten carry around 1.6%. The same data also went into a second study, on yellow fever vaccine responses in identical twins.

Sequences were obtained from PBMCs. These receptor sequences come from a young woman in good health.

The rearrangement joins TRBV6-1 to TRBJ2-5; TRBD2 matches 12 bases. The germline V gene has CDR1 MNHNS and CDR2 SASEGT. V shed 4 bases and J 5 bases; nucleotides not matched to a gene: 5. CDR3 length: 15 amino acids. CDR3 in DNA: TGTGCCAGCAGTGCTAGCGGGGGGGCATTGGAGACCCAGTACTTC. It specifies CASSASGGALETQYF.

Many counts were recorded for this clonotype. This chain uses TRBV11-3 with TRBJ2-3; unclear D gene. CDR3 length: 14 residues. Germline CDR1 SGHNT, CDR2 YENEEA. Deletions cut 0 bases from V and 3 bases from J, with 7 bases between. The CDR3 DNA follows: TGTGCCAGCAGCTTAGATCGGACGACAGATACGCAGTATTTT. Residues: CASSLDRTTDTQYF.

Many counts were recorded for this clonotype. The chain joins TRBV6-1 to TRBJ2-6; 9 nucleotides align to TRBD1. The length of the CDR3 is 16 residues. Germline CDR1 and CDR2: MNHNS and SASEGT. V shed 8 bases and J 0 bases; nucleotides not matched to a gene: 5. The CDR3 DNA sequence: TGTGCCAGCCGGGGACAGGGAATCTCTGGGGCCAACGTCCTGACTTTC. Protein: CASRGQGISGANVLTF.

The chain is built from TRBV12-3 or TRBV12-4 and TRBJ2-2; 8 bases fit TRBD2. After removal of 7 bases from V and 3 bases from J, the junction contained 7 bases not matched to a gene. The CDR3 spans 15 residues. CDR3: CASTGGGLHTGELFF. The CDR3 DNA reads TGTGCCAGCACCGGCGGGGGGTTGCACACCGGGGAGCTGTTTTTT.

This clonotype came up many times. The V call is TRBV27, the J call TRBJ1-5; TRBD1 matches at 10 bases. The V segment lost 5 bases and the J segment 7 bases; nucleotides outside the gene matches: 5. The V gene's germline CDR1 is MNHEY and CDR2 SMNVEV (reference sequence). The CDR3 is 14 amino acids. The CDR3 spells CASSPRDRGQPQHF. The CDR3 coding sequence is TGTGCCAGCAGTCCCCGGGACAGGGGCCAGCCCCAGCATTTT.

The chain employs TRBV5-1 and TRBJ1-2; no definite D call. The CDR3 has 15 amino acids. Trimming stripped 4 bases from V and 0 bases from J, with 13 bases between. Germline CDR1 SGHRS, CDR2 YFSETQ. CDR3 bases: TGCGCCAGCAGCCCTCGGGAGGAAACTAACTATGGCTACACCTTC. Encoded protein: CASSPREETNYGYTF. The whole variable domain, remainder taken from reference TRBV5-1 and TRBJ1-2, is KAGVTQTPRYLIKTRGQQVTLSCSPISGHRSVSWYQQTPGQGLQFLFEYFSETQRNKGNFPGRFSGRQFSNSRSEMNVSTLELGDSALYLCASSPREETNYGYTFGSGTRLTVV.

This clonotype was seen many times. Written as DNA, the CDR3 is TGCAGTGCTAGCGGAGTCCAAAATGAAAAACTGTTTTTT. Translated, it gives CSASGVQNEKLFF. This chain links TRBV20-1 with TRBJ1-4; D unclear. Trimming left V 3 bases short and J 5 bases short, with 10 bases between. The CDR3 sequence is 13 residues long. Per germline, CDR1 DFQATT and CDR2 SNEGSKA (reference sequence).

The chain joins TRBV12-3 or TRBV12-4 to TRBJ2-2; tentative D call: TRBD1 (6 bases). The CDR3 spans 17 residues. V was pared by 3 bases and J by 3 bases, with 17 bases between. CDR3 protein: CASSFRYRELYTGELFF. In DNA form, the CDR3 reads TGTGCCAGCAGTTTTAGGTACAGGGAGTTGTACACCGGGGAGCTGTTTTTT.

This clonotype was seen ten or more times. The chain is built from TRBV20-1 and TRBJ2-1; 11 bases map to TRBD1. This CDR3 has 17 amino acids. The junction had 12 bases not matched to a gene; V was cut back by 0 bases and J by 8 bases. Per germline, CDR1 DFQATT and CDR2 SNEGSKA (reference sequence). This chain's CDR3 is CSARDLDRGRSWYEQFF. The CDR3 DNA is TGCAGTGCTAGAGACCTGGACAGGGGGCGAAGTTGGTATGAGCAGTTCTTC.

There are many counts of this clonotype. This chain joins TRBV10-3 and TRBJ2-3; 12 bases are a match to TRBD2. The CDR3 is 14 residues long. V dropped 10 bases and J dropped 6; count of bases not matched to a gene: 8. From germline, CDR1 is ENHRY and CDR2 SYGVKD. The CDR3 region has the DNA TGTGCCACGCAGACTAGCGGGGGTGCGGATACGCAGTATTTT. Protein: CATQTSGGADTQYF.

The chain employs TRBV12-3 or TRBV12-4 and TRBJ1-3; D not certain. The CDR3 has 12 residues. Trimming left V 6 bases short and J 6 bases short, with 9 bases between. The CDR3 sequence: CASRTPPNTIYF. The CDR3 coding sequence is TGTGCCAGCAGGACACCGCCAAACACCATATATTTT.

The rearrangement links TRBV5-1 to TRBJ2-1, with 10 positions matching TRBD2. After removal of 0 bases from V and 8 bases from J, the junction contained 11 bases not matched to a gene. This CDR3 has 17 amino acids. Germline V gene sequence: CDR1 SGHRS, CDR2 YFSETQ. CDR3: CASSLEAGGPWAHEQFF. Here the CDR3 DNA reads TGCGCCAGCAGCTTGGAAGCGGGGGGGCCGTGGGCCCATGAGCAGTTCTTC.

This clonotype was observed at least ten times. The chain recombines TRBV5-1 with TRBJ2-3; 12 positions agree with TRBD1. Germline CDR1 and CDR2: SGHRS and YFSETQ. Trimming removed 2 bases from V and 5 bases from J; junction bases left unmatched: 9. The CDR3 contains 17 residues. Written as DNA, the CDR3 is TGCGCCAGCAGCTTAATAACCGGGACAGGGGGCTTAGATACGCAGTATTTT. Amino acids: CASSLITGTGGLDTQYF. Full variable domain (outside the CDR3, taken from reference TRBV5-1 and TRBJ2-3): KAGVTQTPRYLIKTRGQQVTLSCSPISGHRSVSWYQQTPGQGLQFLFEYFSETQRNKGNFPGRFSGRQFSNSRSEMNVSTLELGDSALYLCASSLITGTGGLDTQYFGPGTRLTVL.

As to this clonotype: A single base separates this from a much larger clone, so it may be a read error. V usage is TRBV20-1 and J usage is TRBJ2-1, with a possible D match to TRBD1 (6 bases). The CDR3 has 12 amino acids. CDR1 DFQATT and CDR2 SNEGSKA come from the germline V gene (reference sequence). In nucleotides, the CDR3 is TGCAATGCTAGGGGCAGGGGCGATGAGCAGTTCTTC. It codes for CNARGRGDEQFF.

The chain has TRBV20-1 and TRBJ1-5, with D unresolved. The V gene's germline CDR1 is DFQATT and CDR2 SNEGSKA (reference sequence). V lost 1 base and J 3 bases, leaving 10 bases between the germline ends. The CDR3 consists of 14 residues. The CDR3 protein is CSARGRQANQPQHF. The CDR3 region has the DNA TGCAGTGCTAGAGGGAGGCAGGCCAATCAGCCCCAGCATTTT.